A single sample is the source of the 18 T cell receptor beta chains below, sequenced in a study of blood T cell repertoires in COVID-19. Clones were read by immunoSEQ multiplex PCR, and TCRdb kept only the in-frame ones, dropping some. Of some 10,000 clones in the sample, about 90% were seen once. Sample: peripheral blood. The receptors originated from a human donor in a cohort sampled during active COVID-19.

Only a few counts were recorded for this clone. This rearrangement joins TRBV6-4 to TRBJ2-1; 9 positions agree with TRBD1. The CDR3 is 14 amino acids. CDR1 MRHNA and CDR2 SNTAGT come from the germline V gene. Unmatched junction bases numbered 8, after V lost 6 bases and J lost 8 bases. CDR3: CASSPRTGAYEQFF. CDR3 in DNA: TGTGCCAGCAGCCCACGGACAGGGGCATATGAGCAGTTCTTC.

The V call is TRBV19, the J call TRBJ2-1; 8 bases are a match to TRBD1. Germline CDR1 LNHDA, CDR2 SQIVND (reference sequence). CDR3 size: 16 residues. The J segment lost 6 bases and the V segment lost 4 bases, leaving 11 bases of the junction unmatched. In nucleotides, the CDR3 is TGTGCCAGTAGTAGGGGTGAGGACAGGGCAGGCAATGAGCAGTTCTTC. Translation: CASSRGEDRAGNEQFF.

Only a few counts were recorded for this clone. V and J are TRBV7-2 and TRBJ2-7; 10 nucleotides line up with TRBD1. V shed 0 bases and J 7 bases; nucleotides not matched to a gene: 6. Germline V gives CDR1 SGHTA, CDR2 FQGNSA. The CDR3 spans 15 residues. The CDR3 DNA follows: TGTGCCAGCAGCTTAGCCGGGACAGGGGAGAGAGAGCAGTACTTC. Amino acids: CASSLAGTGEREQYF.

The V and J genes are TRBV19 and TRBJ2-7; 8 bases line up with TRBD2. The CDR3 is 17 residues long. The germline V gene encodes CDR1 LNHDA and CDR2 SQIVND (reference sequence). V lost 6 bases to trimming and J lost 1 base; unmatched junction nucleotides: 14. The CDR3 DNA sequence: TGTGCCAGTAGCCCCGGGGGGGGCGGGGGTATGTCCTACGAGCAGTACTTC. Translation gives CASSPGGGGGMSYEQYF.

A word on this clone: A read error may produce the germline difference seen at one junction end. This sequence joins TRBV7-7 and TRBJ1-5, with TRBD1 as a possible D gene (6 bases). The CDR3 has 15 residues. Looked up from germline, CDR1 is SSHAT and CDR2 is FNYEAQ (reference sequence). CDR3 region: CASSSQQGLIQPQHF. CDR3 coding DNA: TGTGCTAGCAGCTCCCAGCAGGGGCTAATTCAGCCCCAGCATTTT.

V usage is TRBV7-9 and J usage is TRBJ2-3; 7 bases match TRBD2. V lost 6 bases, J lost 4 bases, and 4 bases stayed unmatched. This CDR3 is 13 amino acids long. In germline, CDR1 is SEHNR, CDR2 FQNEAQ (reference sequence). Here the CDR3 DNA reads TGTGCCAGCAGACCCACTAGCGCAGATACGCAGTATTTT. It encodes CASRPTSADTQYF.

V is TRBV5-1 and J is TRBJ1-1, with 8 bases identical to TRBD1. Losses at the gene ends were 8 bases for V and 9 bases for J; bases not matched to a gene: 12. Germline CDR1 is SGHRS and CDR2 is YFSETQ. The CDR3 runs to 13 residues. In DNA, the CDR3 is TGCGCCAGTCGGGACAGGTCAGGGCGGCAAGCTTTCTTT. The encoded protein is CASRDRSGRQAFF.

The chain recombines TRBV5-1 with TRBJ2-7; maybe TRBD1 (6 bases). V gave up 2 bases and J gave up 5 bases, with 11 bases separating them. From germline, CDR1 is SGHRS and CDR2 YFSETQ. The CDR3 has 13 residues. The DNA of the CDR3 is TGCGCCAGCAGCTTAACAGGGAGTAACGAGCAGTACTTC. This sequence encodes CASSLTGSNEQYF.

This clone occurred a few times. The genes are TRBV30 and TRBJ1-5, with TRBD1 matching over 9 bases. Germline CDR1 and CDR2: GTSNPN and SVGIG (reference sequence). The CDR3 is 14 residues long. The trim removed 2 bases at V and 6 bases at J, leaving 5 bases unmatched. The CDR3 spells CAWSRGTGLQPQHF. The CDR3 region has the DNA TGTGCCTGGAGTCGCGGGACAGGGCTTCAGCCCCAGCATTTT.

This sequence joins TRBV10-2 and TRBJ2-3, with a possible D match to TRBD1 (6 bases). V lost 6 bases and J lost 4, with 17 bases in between. Germline loops: CDR1 WSHSY, CDR2 SAAADI. The CDR3 loop spans 15 amino acids. The CDR3 protein is CASSPGVGGADTQYF. The CDR3 DNA sequence: TGCGCCAGCAGCCCAGGGGTAGGTGGTGCAGATACGCAGTATTTT.

This rearrangement joins TRBV2 to TRBJ1-1, with D tentatively TRBD1 (5 bases). V lost 4 bases, J lost 0 bases, and 12 bases lay in between. The CDR3 has 15 residues. CDR1 SNHLY and CDR2 FYNNEI come from the germline V gene. CDR3 protein: CASSGPTALNTEAFF. CDR3 nucleotide sequence: TGTGCCAGCAGTGGCCCGACAGCGTTGAACACTGAAGCTTTCTTT.

This chain connects TRBV5-6 to TRBJ1-2; 8 bases line up with TRBD1. Germline CDR1 reads SGHDT; CDR2 reads YYEEEE. The V segment lost 4 bases and the J segment 2 bases; nucleotides outside the gene matches: 7. This CDR3 contains 15 residues. CDR3 sequence: CASSLGDRPNYGYTF. Here the CDR3 DNA reads TGTGCCAGCAGCCTCGGGGACAGGCCGAACTATGGCTACACCTTC.

The V gene is TRBV6-1, the J gene TRBJ2-3, with 7 bases lining up with TRBD1. The CDR3 sequence is 17 residues long. CDR1 is MNHNS and CDR2 is SASEGT in the germline V gene. The trim removed 3 bases at V and 3 bases at J, leaving 12 bases unmatched. The DNA of the CDR3 is TGTGCCAGCAGTGACAGGGGGATAGTTCGAAGGACAGATACGCAGTATTTT. Translating gives CASSDRGIVRRTDTQYF.

This sequence joins TRBV10-3 and TRBJ1-1; TRBD1 aligns across 9 bases. Germline CDR1 reads ENHRY; CDR2 reads SYGVKD. The CDR3 consists of 13 residues. Trimming took 6 bases from V and 1 from J; bases not matched to a gene: 0. Here the CDR3 DNA reads TGTGCCATCAGGGGACAGGGGAACACTGAAGCTTTCTTT. Translating gives CAIRGQGNTEAFF.

J is TRBJ1-1 and V is TRBV3-1 (or the pseudogene TRBV3-2); 11 bases agree with TRBD1. Trimming removed 7 bases from V and 4 bases from J; junction bases left unmatched: 14. CDR3 length: 17 residues. Germline V gene lookup returns CDR1 LGHDT and CDR2 YNNKEL (reference sequence). CDR3 sequence (DNA): TGTGCCAGCATCCATCTGCCCGGACAGGGGGCTTCCACTGAAGCTTTCTTT. This encodes CASIHLPGQGASTEAFF.

The V call is TRBV7-3, the J call TRBJ1-2, with 7 bases that match TRBD1. Looked up from germline, CDR1 is SGHTA and CDR2 is FQGTGA. V was pared by 2 bases and J by 0 bases, with 9 bases of the junction left unmatched. The CDR3 sequence is 17 residues long. DNA for the CDR3: TGTGCCAGCAGCTTAGTTGGAGGGACAGCCTCTAACTATGGCTACACCTTC. This encodes CASSLVGGTASNYGYTF.

This chain uses TRBV3-1 (or the pseudogene TRBV3-2) with TRBJ1-2, with D perhaps TRBD1 (5 bases). Per germline, CDR1 LGHDT and CDR2 YNNKEL (reference sequence). The V and J ends lost 1 base and 3 bases respectively, with 9 bases between them. This CDR3 is built from 14 residues. CDR3 protein: CASSQGRGDYGYTF. Written as DNA, the CDR3 is TGTGCCAGCAGCCAAGGGCGGGGGGACTATGGCTACACCTTC.

This chain connects TRBV30 to TRBJ1-5, with D hard to call. Trimming cost V 0 bases and J 8 bases, with 11 bases left between them. This CDR3 spans 13 amino acids. Germline V CDR1 and CDR2: GTSNPN, SVGIG (reference sequence). The CDR3 DNA follows: TGTGCCTGGAGTGTAATCGGCGGAGAGCCCCAGCATTTT. It specifies CAWSVIGGEPQHF.